This TCR beta chain was sequenced for a study of blood T cell repertoires in COVID-19. Study details: Researchers got acute and convalescent COVID-19 samples from the United States, Italy and Spain. T cells, B-cell-depleted T cells, or PBMCs supplied cDNA or gDNA.

Source study methods: Using reference gene primer amplification, nucleated cell counts were estimated. Sequencing was performed with immunoSEQ multiplex PCR; in TCRdb, only in-frame clones are kept and a portion is missing. V, J and clone size derive from that table, while D and trimming were established from the DNA sequence. The table records 52,000 or so clones, roughly nine tenths of them present only once. Looked up from germline, CDR1 is SEHNR and CDR2 is FQNEAQ (reference sequence). Trimming left V 1 base short and J 1 base short, with 7 bases between. This CDR3 spans 15 amino acids. The sample was peripheral blood. The receptor's source is a woman aged 70-85 years with active COVID-19. The chain has TRBV7-9 and TRBJ2-2, with D possibly being TRBD2 (5 bases). The CDR3 DNA is TGTGCCAGCAGCTTAGAAGCGGTGAACACCGGGGAGCTGTTTTTT. Translating it yields CASSLEAVNTGELFF.